This T cell receptor (beta chain) comes out of a study of T cells in Graves' hyperthyroidism and ophthalmopathy. The CDR3 has 18 residues. V was clipped by 6 bases and J by 0 bases, with 23 bases between them. Germline CDR1 reads SNHLY; CDR2 reads FYNNEI. RNA transcripts provided the source from which TCR beta CDR3 regions were amplified. A first-round RT-PCR of the TCR CDR3 used the HTBI primer set. TCRdb itself ran the multiplex PCR reads through MiXCR, one entry per CDR3 protein. The sample includes 45,000 to 75,000 distinct CDR3 sequences, around half of them seen just once. Study-wide points: Through a model of 13 V-J features, ophthalmopathy was separated from stable hyperthyroidism.

Diagnostic assessment was based on clinical symptoms, serum thyroxine and TRAb, thyroid ultrasound and orbital computed tomography. On this clonotype itself: The antigen remains unidentified.

The V gene is TRBV2, the J gene TRBJ1-2, with D perhaps TRBD1 (5 bases). The sequenced sample was blood. This clonotype was obtained from a woman under 40 with Graves' ophthalmopathy. As DNA, the CDR3 is TGTGCCAGCAGCGACCCCGGGACTAGCGGGTCAACTAACTATGGCTACACCTTC. It is translated as CASSDPGTSGSTNYGYTF.